This T cell receptor beta chain is drawn from a study of OX40 agonist ivuxolimab in advanced cancers. The germline V and J ends were trimmed by 1 base and 6 bases, with 7 bases remaining between them. The CDR3 runs 13 residues. Germline CDR1 and CDR2: SGHKS and YYEKEE (reference sequence). The method was immunoSEQ multiplex PCR; TCRdb's version includes in-frame clones alone and lacks a portion of them. This sample yields tens of thousands of clones, of which about nine tenths are seen a single time; about 1.3% belongs to the top ten. The clonotype was recovered from an adult with an advanced solid tumor such as melanoma, head and neck, liver or kidney cancer. This chain links TRBV5-5 with TRBJ1-4; D unclear. The source material was CD4+ or CD8+ T cells sorted from blood, sampled in a trial of the OX40 agonist ivuxolimab. CDR3 coding DNA: TGTGCCAGCAGCTTGAGTCAACATGAAAAACTGTTTTTT. This codes for CASSLSQHEKLFF.